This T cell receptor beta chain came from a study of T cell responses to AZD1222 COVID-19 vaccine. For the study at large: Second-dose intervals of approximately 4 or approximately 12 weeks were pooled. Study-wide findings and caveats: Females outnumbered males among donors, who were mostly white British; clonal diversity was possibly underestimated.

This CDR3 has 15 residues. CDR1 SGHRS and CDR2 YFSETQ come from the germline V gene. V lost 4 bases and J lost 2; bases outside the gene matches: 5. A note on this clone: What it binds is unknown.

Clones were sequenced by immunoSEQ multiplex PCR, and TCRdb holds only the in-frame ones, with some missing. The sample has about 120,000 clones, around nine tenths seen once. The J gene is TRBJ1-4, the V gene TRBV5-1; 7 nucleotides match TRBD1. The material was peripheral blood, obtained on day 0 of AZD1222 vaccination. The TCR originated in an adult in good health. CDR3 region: CASSLRDSTNEKLFF. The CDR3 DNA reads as TGCGCCAGCAGCCTCCGGGACAGTACTAATGAAAAACTGTTTTTT.